This entry lists 3 T cell receptor beta chains sequenced from one sample in a study of regulatory T cells in long-lasting Graves disease. HTBI primers from iRepertoire and Arm-PCR of CDR3 regions yielded the TCR beta libraries. MiXCR was run by TCRdb on the multiplex PCR reads, yielding one entry per CDR3 protein. The top ten clones hold around 20% of a sample with about 350,000 distinct CDR3 sequences, roughly 17% of them seen once. The time point: newly diagnosed GD, antithyroid drugs for less than 3 months. Isolated PBMC RNA provided the starting material for the TCR library. These data were also reused for a study on T cells in Graves' hyperthyroidism and ophthalmopathy.

The sample in question was peripheral blood mononuclear cells (PBMCs), obtained at new diagnosis, from a patient treated with antithyroid drugs. The origin of the receptors is a woman younger than 30 with Graves disease.

This clonotype was counted ten times or more. This chain links TRBV11-2 with TRBJ2-6; D gene uncertain. CDR1 SGHAT and CDR2 FQNNGV come from the germline V gene. This CDR3 is 16 amino acids long. Trimming pared 8 bases from V and 2 bases from J, leaving 16 bases between. CDR3 sequence reads: CASVSQKAPGANVLTF. The CDR3 DNA follows: TGTGCCAGCGTATCACAGAAGGCCCCTGGGGCCAACGTCCTGACTTTC.

The chain links TRBV10-1 to TRBJ2-4; 10 bases map to TRBD2. There are 15 residues in the CDR3. V shed 2 bases and J 7 bases; nucleotides not matched to a gene: 5. The germline V gene encodes CDR1 WNHNN and CDR2 SYGVQD (reference sequence). The CDR3 here is CASSEQRGGLNIQYF. CDR3 nucleotides: TGCGCCAGCAGTGAGCAGCGGGGGGGCCTTAACATTCAGTACTTC.

This clonotype has at least ten counts. The genes are TRBV5-1 and TRBJ2-5, with 7 bases lining up with TRBD2. CDR1 and CDR2 (germline): SGHRS, YFSETQ. The CDR3 is 15 residues long. The junction had 8 bases not matched to a gene; V was cut back by 1 base and J by 5 bases. The CDR3 DNA sequence: TGCGCCAGCAGCTTGCCGGCGGGAGAGACGGAGACCCAGTACTTC. Translated, it gives CASSLPAGETETQYF.